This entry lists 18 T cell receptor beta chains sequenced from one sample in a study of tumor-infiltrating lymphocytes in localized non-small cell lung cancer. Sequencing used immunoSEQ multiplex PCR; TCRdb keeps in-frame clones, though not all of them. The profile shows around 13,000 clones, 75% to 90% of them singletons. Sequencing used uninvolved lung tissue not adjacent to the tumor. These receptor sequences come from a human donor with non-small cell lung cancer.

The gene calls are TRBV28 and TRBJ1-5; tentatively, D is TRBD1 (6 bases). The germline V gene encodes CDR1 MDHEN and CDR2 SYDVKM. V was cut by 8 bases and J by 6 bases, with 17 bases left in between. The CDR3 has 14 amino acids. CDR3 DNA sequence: TGTGCCAGCGTGAGAACAGGGAACTCTCAGCCCCAGCATTTT. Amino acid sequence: CASVRTGNSQPQHF.

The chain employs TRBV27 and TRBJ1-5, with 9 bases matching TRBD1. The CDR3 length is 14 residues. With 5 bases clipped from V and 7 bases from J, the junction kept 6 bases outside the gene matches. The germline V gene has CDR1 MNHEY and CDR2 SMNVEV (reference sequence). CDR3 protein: CASSPQGARQPQHF. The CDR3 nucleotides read TGTGCCAGCAGTCCACAGGGGGCTAGGCAGCCCCAGCATTTT.

The CDR3 sequence is CASSSGAGRTTKNIQYF. Here the CDR3 DNA reads TGTGCCAGCAGCTCGGGGGCGGGCAGGACCACCAAAAACATTCAGTACTTC. The chain employs TRBV7-9 and TRBJ2-4; D is perhaps TRBD1 or TRBD2 (6 bases each). CDR3 length equals 17 residues. Trimming left V 4 bases short and J 2 bases short, with 18 bases between. Per germline, CDR1 SEHNR and CDR2 FQNEAQ (reference sequence).

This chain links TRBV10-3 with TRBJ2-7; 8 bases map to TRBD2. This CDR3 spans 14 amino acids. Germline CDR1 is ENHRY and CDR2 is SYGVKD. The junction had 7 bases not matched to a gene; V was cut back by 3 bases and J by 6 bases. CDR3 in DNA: TGTGCCATCAGTGATTCGACTAGCGCTCGCGAGCAGTACTTC. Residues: CAISDSTSAREQYF.

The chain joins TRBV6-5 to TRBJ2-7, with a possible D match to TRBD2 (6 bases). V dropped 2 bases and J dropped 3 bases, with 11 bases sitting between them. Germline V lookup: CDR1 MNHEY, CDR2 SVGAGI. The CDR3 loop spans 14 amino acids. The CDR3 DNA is TGTGCCAGCAGTTACCAGGGACTCCACTACGAGCAGTACTTC. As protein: CASSYQGLHYEQYF.

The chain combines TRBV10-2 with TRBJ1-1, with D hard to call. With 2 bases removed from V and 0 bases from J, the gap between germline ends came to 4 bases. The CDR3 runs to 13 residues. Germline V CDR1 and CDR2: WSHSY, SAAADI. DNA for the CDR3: TGCGCCAGCAGTGAGAACCTGAACACTGAAGCTTTCTTT. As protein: CASSENLNTEAFF.

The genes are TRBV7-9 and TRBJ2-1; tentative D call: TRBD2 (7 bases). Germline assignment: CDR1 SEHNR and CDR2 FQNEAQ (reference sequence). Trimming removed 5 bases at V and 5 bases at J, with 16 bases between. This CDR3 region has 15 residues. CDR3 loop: CASSPTGGLNNEQFF. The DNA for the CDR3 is TGTGCCAGCAGCCCGACCGGGGGGCTGAACAATGAGCAGTTCTTC.

The CDR3 region has the DNA TGTGCCAGCAGTGAATTTGGTTTCAATCAGCCCCAGCATTTT. Translation gives CASSEFGFNQPQHF. The chain employs TRBV6-1 and TRBJ1-5; D ambiguous. This CDR3 region has 14 residues. V gave up 2 bases and J gave up 3 bases, with 8 bases separating them. The germline V gene encodes CDR1 MNHNS and CDR2 SASEGT.

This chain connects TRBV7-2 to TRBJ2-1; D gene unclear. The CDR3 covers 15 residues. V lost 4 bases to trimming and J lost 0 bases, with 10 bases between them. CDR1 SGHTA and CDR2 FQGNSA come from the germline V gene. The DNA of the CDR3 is TGTGCCAGCAGCTCGTCACACGGCTCCTACAATGAGCAGTTCTTC. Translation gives CASSSSHGSYNEQFF. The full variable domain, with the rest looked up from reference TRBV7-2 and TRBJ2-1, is GAGVSQSPSNKVTEKGKDVELRCDPISGHTALYWYRQSLGQGLEFLIYFQGNSAPDKSGLPSDRFSAERTGGSVSTLTIQRTQQEDSAVYLCASSSSHGSYNEQFFGPGTRLTVL.

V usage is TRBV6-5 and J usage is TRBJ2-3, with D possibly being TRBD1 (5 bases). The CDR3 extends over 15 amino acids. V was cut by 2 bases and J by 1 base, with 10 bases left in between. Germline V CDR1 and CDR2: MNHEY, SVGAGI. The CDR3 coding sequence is TGTGCCAGCAGTTACGCTGTGACAGGCACAGATACGCAGTATTTT. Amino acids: CASSYAVTGTDTQYF.

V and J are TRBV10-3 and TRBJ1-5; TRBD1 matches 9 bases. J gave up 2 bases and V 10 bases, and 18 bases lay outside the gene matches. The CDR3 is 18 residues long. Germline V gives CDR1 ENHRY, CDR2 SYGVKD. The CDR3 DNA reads TGTGCCAGGCGTACCGGGGACAGGGACTGCTTTTGCAATCAGCCCCAGCATTTT. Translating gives CARRTGDRDCFCNQPQHF.

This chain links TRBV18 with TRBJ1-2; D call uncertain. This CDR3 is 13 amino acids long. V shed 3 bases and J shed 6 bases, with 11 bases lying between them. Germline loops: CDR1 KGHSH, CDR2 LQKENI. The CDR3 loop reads CASSPQDTDGYTF. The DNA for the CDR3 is TGTGCCAGCTCACCGCAAGACACGGATGGCTACACCTTC.

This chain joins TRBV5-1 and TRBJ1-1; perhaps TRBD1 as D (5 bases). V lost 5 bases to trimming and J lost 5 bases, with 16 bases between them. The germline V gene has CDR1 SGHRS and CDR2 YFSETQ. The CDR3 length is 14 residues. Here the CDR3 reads CASRQEGTWTEAFF. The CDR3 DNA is TGCGCCAGCAGGCAGGAGGGGACGTGGACTGAAGCTTTCTTT. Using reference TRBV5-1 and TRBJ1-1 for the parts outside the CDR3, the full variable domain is KAGVTQTPRYLIKTRGQQVTLSCSPISGHRSVSWYQQTPGQGLQFLFEYFSETQRNKGNFPGRFSGRQFSNSRSEMNVSTLELGDSALYLCASRQEGTWTEAFFGQGTRLTVV.

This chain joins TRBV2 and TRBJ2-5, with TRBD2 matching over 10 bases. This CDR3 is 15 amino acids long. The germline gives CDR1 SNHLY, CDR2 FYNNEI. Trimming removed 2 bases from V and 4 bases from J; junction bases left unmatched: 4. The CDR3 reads CASSELAGVAETQYF. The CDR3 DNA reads TGTGCCAGCAGTGAACTAGCGGGAGTAGCAGAGACCCAGTACTTC. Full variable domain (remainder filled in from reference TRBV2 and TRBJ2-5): EPEVTQTPSHQVTQMGQEVILRCVPISNHLYFYWYRQILGQKVEFLVSFYNNEISEKSEIFDDQFSVERPDGSNFTLKIRSTKLEDSAMYFCASSELAGVAETQYFGPGTRLLVL.

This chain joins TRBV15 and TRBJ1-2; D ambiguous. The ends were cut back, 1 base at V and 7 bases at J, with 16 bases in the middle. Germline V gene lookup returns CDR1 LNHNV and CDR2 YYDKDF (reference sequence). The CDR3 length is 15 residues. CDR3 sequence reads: CATSRGPGEVAGYTF. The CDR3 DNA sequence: TGTGCCACCAGCAGAGGTCCGGGAGAAGTCGCTGGCTACACCTTC. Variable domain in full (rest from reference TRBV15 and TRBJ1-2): DAMVIQNPRYQVTQFGKPVTLSCSQTLNHNVMYWYQQKSSQAPKLLFHYYDKDFNNEADTPDNFQSRRPNTSFCFLDIRSPGLGDTAMYLCATSRGPGEVAGYTFGSGTRLTVV.

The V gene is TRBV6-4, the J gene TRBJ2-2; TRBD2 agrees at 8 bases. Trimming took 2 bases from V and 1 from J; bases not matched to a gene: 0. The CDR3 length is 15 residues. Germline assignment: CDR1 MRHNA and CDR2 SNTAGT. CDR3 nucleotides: TGTGCCAGCAGTGACGCGGGGGGGAACACCGGGGAGCTGTTTTTT. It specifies CASSDAGGNTGELFF.

The CDR3 protein is CASSLSGSMSSGNTIYF. The DNA for the CDR3 is TGTGCCAGCAGCTTATCGGGGAGTATGAGCTCTGGAAACACCATATATTTT. The chain carries TRBV5-6 and TRBJ1-3, with D unclear. The CDR3 contains 17 residues. Germline lookup yields CDR1 SGHDT and CDR2 YYEEEE. Trimming removed 2 bases at V and 0 bases at J, with 15 bases between.

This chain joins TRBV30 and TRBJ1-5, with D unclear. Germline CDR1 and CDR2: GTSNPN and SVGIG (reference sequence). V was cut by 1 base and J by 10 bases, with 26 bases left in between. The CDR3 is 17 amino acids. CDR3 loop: CAWSGTMLTPPGPPQHF. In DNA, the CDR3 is TGTGCCTGGAGTGGGACGATGTTGACACCACCCGGCCCCCCCCAGCATTTT.